This entry lists 9 T cell receptor beta chains sequenced from one sample in a study of post-analysis software for immune sequencing data. No antigen is known for these receptors. Built from TCR beta cDNA, the libraries had unique molecular identifiers in them. TCRdb independently ran MiXCR on the PCR reads; one entry per CDR3 protein. The table records fewer than 850,000 distinct CDR3 sequences, roughly 29% of them present only once. Study results and limitations: Controls had lower frequencies than patients of 4 or 5 TRBV segments, which included TRBV5-6, TRBV5-1 and TRBV20-1.

The sample comprised blood. Receptor source: a girl aged 10 to 17 with multiple sclerosis.

This chain uses TRBV11-2 with TRBJ2-4; D possibly matches TRBD1 or TRBD2 (5 bases each). The germline CDR1 and CDR2 sequences are SGHAT and FQNNGV. This CDR3 has 15 amino acids. Trimming stripped 5 bases from V and 7 bases from J, with 18 bases between. This chain's CDR3 is CASSRHSGTQNIQYF. As DNA, the CDR3 is TGTGCCAGCAGCAGACACTCCGGGACCCAGAACATTCAGTACTTC.

Many counts were recorded for this clonotype. V gene TRBV20-1 combines with J gene TRBJ2-7, with D perhaps TRBD2 (6 bases). The CDR3 is 13 amino acids. V was cut by 4 bases and J by 2 bases, with 12 bases left in between. The germline V gene encodes CDR1 DFQATT and CDR2 SNEGSKA (reference sequence). The CDR3 nucleotides read TGCAGTGCTACTTCGCGGGATCCCTACGAGCAGTACTTC. Translated, it gives CSATSRDPYEQYF.

The gene calls are TRBV28 and TRBJ2-1, with D tentatively TRBD2 (5 bases). The germline gives CDR1 MDHEN, CDR2 SYDVKM. The CDR3 is made up of 15 amino acids. The V end lost 6 bases, the J end lost 4 bases, and 16 bases lay between the germline ends. The CDR3 DNA sequence: TGTGCCAGCAGCCCCGCTGCTAGCTGTTACAATGAGCAGTTCTTC. Its translation is CASSPAASCYNEQFF.

Turning to this clonotype: One end of the junction is discordant with germline, which a read error may explain. This chain uses TRBV10-3 with TRBJ1-1; D perhaps matches TRBD1 (5 bases). In germline, CDR1 is ENHRY, CDR2 SYGVKD. The CDR3 runs 16 residues. The CDR3 spells CATSEILNTGDTEAFF. DNA for the CDR3: TGTGCCACCAGTGAGATCCTCAATACGGGGGACACTGAAGCTTTCTTT.

The chain has TRBV5-1 and TRBJ1-5; possibly TRBD1 for D (6 bases). Germline V CDR1 and CDR2: SGHRS, YFSETQ. There are 15 residues in the CDR3. Trimming cost V 4 bases and J 3 bases, with 14 bases left between them. The CDR3 here is CASSPEGVPNQPQHF. The CDR3 DNA reads TGCGCCAGCAGCCCGGAGGGGGTCCCCAATCAGCCCCAGCATTTT.

The chain carries TRBV12-3 or TRBV12-4 and TRBJ2-3; 10 bases align to TRBD2. The CDR3 is made up of 17 amino acids. Trimming took 3 bases from V and 2 from J; bases not matched to a gene: 8. The CDR3 sequence is CASSLVTAGGPTDTQYF. In DNA, the CDR3 is TGTGCCAGCAGTTTGGTCACAGCGGGGGGGCCCACAGATACGCAGTATTTT.

This sequence joins TRBV5-1 and TRBJ1-4; D not certain. There are 14 residues in the CDR3. The ends were cut back, 7 bases at V and 7 bases at J, with 17 bases in the middle. Germline CDR1 reads SGHRS; CDR2 reads YFSETQ. The CDR3, as DNA: TGCGCCAGCCAATTGGACGGCGTCGGTGAAAAACTGTTTTTT. As protein: CASQLDGVGEKLFF.

This chain links TRBV20-1 with TRBJ2-3; TRBD2 matches at 13 bases. Per the germline V gene, CDR1 is DFQATT and CDR2 is SNEGSKA (reference sequence). V dropped 5 bases and J dropped 2; count of bases not matched to a gene: 7. This CDR3 is 16 amino acids long. The CDR3 is CSAGRTSGSYTDTQYF. CDR3 nucleotide sequence: TGCAGTGCTGGAAGGACTAGCGGGAGCTACACAGATACGCAGTATTTT.

The CDR3 spells CASSMGLAGGPTDTQYF. As DNA, the CDR3 is TGCGCCAGCAGCATGGGACTAGCGGGAGGGCCGACAGATACGCAGTATTTT. The V and J genes are TRBV5-1 and TRBJ2-3; 16 nucleotides agree with TRBD2. CDR1 is SGHRS, CDR2 YFSETQ, per germline. J was trimmed by 3 bases and V by 4 bases; bases with no gene match: 5. The CDR3 length is 17 residues.